A single sample is the source of the 22 T cell receptor beta chains below, sequenced in a study of blood T cell repertoires in COVID-19. Here immunoSEQ multiplex PCR was the method, and the copy in TCRdb shows in-frame clones only, minus some. The profile shows 400,000 or so clones, about 88% of them singletons. Sequencing used peripheral blood. These receptors came from a woman in her 40s with COVID-19, enrolled during active disease.

The J gene is TRBJ2-3, the V gene TRBV6-5, with D tentatively TRBD2 (5 bases). This CDR3 region has 12 residues. Germline V lookup: CDR1 MNHEY, CDR2 SVGAGI. V was cut by 5 bases and J by 6 bases, with 9 bases left in between. The CDR3 loop is CASSLKRDTQYF. The CDR3 coding sequence is TGTGCCAGCAGTCTCAAGCGGGATACGCAGTATTTT.

This chain connects TRBV7-2 to TRBJ1-1; 9 nucleotides line up with TRBD1. This CDR3 comprises 15 residues. The V gene's germline CDR1 is SGHTA and CDR2 FQGNSA. After removal of 2 bases from V and 5 bases from J, the junction contained 6 bases not matched to a gene. DNA for the CDR3: TGTGCCAGCAGCTTATCGGGACAGGGAGGGACTGAAGCTTTCTTT. Protein product: CASSLSGQGGTEAFF.

The chain employs TRBV7-8 and TRBJ1-1; TRBD1 agrees at 8 bases. This CDR3 comprises 18 residues. Germline CDR1 SGHVS, CDR2 FQNEAQ. The J segment lost 2 bases and the V segment lost 4 bases, leaving 15 bases of the junction unmatched. The CDR3 sequence: CASSSLPQGAGANTEAFF. In DNA, the CDR3 is TGTGCCAGCAGCTCTCTCCCGCAGGGGGCCGGGGCCAACACTGAAGCTTTCTTT.

The chain combines TRBV18 with TRBJ2-7; 8 positions match TRBD2. This CDR3 has 15 residues. V lost 3 bases to trimming and J lost 3 bases; unmatched junction nucleotides: 7. Germline V lookup: CDR1 KGHSH, CDR2 LQKENI. This CDR3 reads CASSPGRGAHYEQYF. DNA of the CDR3: TGTGCCAGCTCACCGGGGCGGGGGGCCCACTACGAGCAGTACTTC.

The rearrangement uses TRBV5-1 and TRBJ2-2; possible D gene TRBD1, 6 bases. V was trimmed by 1 base and J by 0 bases, leaving 16 bases between them. The germline CDR1 and CDR2 sequences are SGHRS and YFSETQ. The CDR3 has 18 amino acids. The CDR3 protein is CASSLNYRQAANTGELFF. CDR3 coding DNA: TGCGCCAGCAGCTTGAATTATCGACAGGCCGCGAACACCGGGGAGCTGTTTTTT.

The chain joins TRBV28 to TRBJ1-5; D is perhaps TRBD1 (5 bases). V shed 1 base and J shed 4 bases, with 11 bases lying between them. The germline gives CDR1 MDHEN, CDR2 SYDVKM. CDR3 length: 15 amino acids. The CDR3 is CASSLSGPSNQPQHF. In DNA, the CDR3 is TGTGCCAGCAGTTTATCAGGGCCCTCGAATCAGCCCCAGCATTTT.

This clone was seen more than once but under ten times. V gene TRBV18 combines with J gene TRBJ2-7; no reliable D call. In germline, CDR1 is KGHSH, CDR2 LQKENI. V was clipped by 0 bases and J by 4 bases, with 16 bases between them. The CDR3 has 16 amino acids. CDR3 coding DNA: TGTGCCAGCTCACCACCGTCAGTATACAGACCTTACGAGCAGTACTTC. It yields the protein CASSPPSVYRPYEQYF.

Here the CDR3 reads CATGDSAADTQYF. The CDR3 coding sequence is TGTGCCACCGGAGACTCCGCCGCAGATACGCAGTATTTT. The genes are TRBV28 and TRBJ2-3; D is undetermined. The CDR3 runs to 13 residues. The ends were cut back, 10 bases at V and 4 bases at J, with 15 bases in the middle. Per germline, CDR1 MDHEN and CDR2 SYDVKM.

The chain links TRBV5-1 to TRBJ1-3; D is perhaps TRBD1 (5 bases). Germline values: CDR1 SGHRS, CDR2 YFSETQ. V gave up 0 bases and J gave up 0 bases, with 10 bases separating them. The CDR3 spans 16 residues. CDR3 DNA sequence: TGCGCCAGCAGCTTGGTTGGGGCCCCCTCTGGAAACACCATATATTTT. This codes for CASSLVGAPSGNTIYF.

This sequence joins TRBV5-4 and TRBJ2-7; TRBD2 aligns across 8 bases. Germline CDR1 reads SGHNT; CDR2 reads YYREEE (reference sequence). CDR3 length: 16 residues. The V and J ends lost 4 bases and 4 bases, in that order; junction bases with no gene match: 13. The CDR3 nucleotides are TGTGCCAGCAGCCCTGCCCTCGGACTAGCCTTATACGAGCAGTACTTC. Its protein product is CASSPALGLALYEQYF. Based on the CDR3 plus reference TRBV5-4 and TRBJ2-7, the full variable domain is ETGVTQSPTHLIKTRGQQVTLRCSSQSGHNTVSWYQQALGQGPQFIFQYYREEENGRGNFPPRFSGLQFPNYSSELNVNALELDDSALYLCASSPALGLALYEQYFGPGTRLTVT.

This rearrangement joins TRBV28 to TRBJ1-2, with 8 bases that match TRBD1. CDR3 length: 12 residues. Trimming cost V 8 bases and J 6 bases; bases outside gene matches: 5. The V gene's germline CDR1 is MDHEN and CDR2 SYDVKM. CDR3 bases: TGTGCCAGCCGACAGGGGTGGGATGGCTACACCTTC. Its protein product is CASRQGWDGYTF.

The chain links TRBV2 to TRBJ1-6; TRBD1 might be the D (5 bases). The CDR3 contains 17 residues. The germline V gene encodes CDR1 SNHLY and CDR2 FYNNEI. Trimming removed 7 bases at V and 4 bases at J, with 20 bases between. CDR3 nucleotides: TGTGCCAGCACTAAACTCGGCCGGGACTCATATAATTCACCCCTCCACTTT. The encoded protein is CASTKLGRDSYNSPLHF.

The rearrangement joins TRBV4-2 to TRBJ2-5, with D maybe TRBD2 (7 bases). V was trimmed by 0 bases and J by 3 bases, leaving 8 bases between them. CDR3 length: 14 amino acids. The germline V gene encodes CDR1 LGHNA and CDR2 YNFKEQ. For the CDR3, the DNA is TGTGCCAGCAGCCAAGAAGGGGGGGAAGAGACCCAGTACTTC. It yields the protein CASSQEGGEETQYF.

The rearrangement joins TRBV3-1 (or the pseudogene TRBV3-2) to TRBJ1-1; no firm D call. CDR1 is LGHDT, CDR2 YNNKEL, per germline (reference sequence). The CDR3 covers 16 residues. V was cut by 2 bases and J by 0 bases, with 13 bases left in between. CDR3: CASSQLPPRLNTEAFF. In nucleotides, the CDR3 is TGTGCCAGCAGCCAACTCCCCCCACGGTTGAACACTGAAGCTTTCTTT.

This clone was picked up one time. The gene calls are TRBV12-3 or TRBV12-4 and TRBJ1-3; D is ambiguous. Trimming took 6 bases from V and 7 from J, leaving 10 bases between them. CDR3 size: 12 residues. The CDR3 loop reads CASSQVPNTIYF. CDR3 nucleotide sequence: TGTGCCAGCAGCCAGGTCCCCAACACCATATATTTT.

This chain joins TRBV6-6 and TRBJ1-3; D not resolved. Germline V gives CDR1 MNHNY, CDR2 SVGAGI (reference sequence). V dropped 0 bases and J dropped 4 bases, with 10 bases sitting between them. This CDR3 is 15 amino acids long. In DNA, the CDR3 is TGTGCCAGCAGTTACTCGACTTCACCCGGAAACACCATATATTTT. This codes for CASSYSTSPGNTIYF.

The CDR3 is CASSENWPVLLYGYTF. CDR3 sequence (DNA): TGTGCCAGCAGTGAAAATTGGCCAGTCCTCCTCTATGGCTACACCTTC. This rearrangement joins TRBV25-1 to TRBJ1-2; D gene unclear. Trimming pared 2 bases from V and 4 bases from J, leaving 17 bases between. The CDR3 covers 16 residues. Germline values: CDR1 MGHDK, CDR2 SYGVNS.

The rearrangement uses TRBV27 and TRBJ2-1, with 9 bases that match TRBD1. The CDR3 extends over 18 amino acids. Germline V gene lookup returns CDR1 MNHEY and CDR2 SMNVEV (reference sequence). V shed 0 bases, J shed 2 bases, and the junction held 8 bases outside the gene matches. CDR3 amino acids: CASSLSGGWTGAYNEQFF. As DNA, the CDR3 is TGTGCCAGCAGTTTATCAGGGGGGTGGACAGGGGCCTACAATGAGCAGTTCTTC.

The gene calls are TRBV7-9 and TRBJ1-2; a possible D gene is TRBD1 (5 bases). V was cut by 4 bases and J by 6 bases, with 21 bases left in between. The CDR3 runs to 16 residues. The germline V gene has CDR1 SEHNR and CDR2 FQNEAQ (reference sequence). CDR3 sequence reads: CASSSRGTVGLDGYTF. In DNA, the CDR3 is TGTGCCAGCAGCTCCCGGGGGACGGTCGGGTTGGATGGCTACACCTTC.

The rearrangement links TRBV9 to TRBJ2-1, with unresolved D. Trimming shortened V by 0 bases and J by 0 bases, and 10 bases separated the two germline ends. The CDR3 has 16 residues. Germline-derived CDR1 and CDR2 are SGDLS and YYNGEE. The chain's CDR3 is CASSVVGSSSYNEQFF. CDR3 bases: TGTGCCAGCAGCGTAGTGGGCAGTAGCTCCTACAATGAGCAGTTCTTC.

This chain joins TRBV7-9 and TRBJ1-4; weak D call: TRBD1 (6 bases). CDR1 and CDR2 from the germline V gene are SEHNR and FQNEAQ (reference sequence). This CDR3 region has 18 residues. Trimming took off 5 bases at V and 0 bases at J, with 19 bases between the two ends. CDR3 bases: TGTGCCAGCAGCCTAAGAAGGGGGTACGATGCAACTAATGAAAAACTGTTTTTT. Its protein is CASSLRRGYDATNEKLFF. Supplemented by reference TRBV7-9 and TRBJ1-4, the full variable domain reads DTGVSQNPRHKITKRGQNVTFRCDPISEHNRLYWYRQTLGQGPEFLTYFQNEAQLEKSRLLSDRFSAERPKGSFSTLEIQRTEQGDSAMYLCASSLRRGYDATNEKLFFGSGTQLSVL.

This chain links TRBV28 with TRBJ1-3; D not certain. Germline CDR1 reads MDHEN; CDR2 reads SYDVKM. V dropped 7 bases and J dropped 2 bases, with 15 bases sitting between them. There are 15 residues in the CDR3. The CDR3 sequence is CASTPPGVAGNTIYF. In DNA, the CDR3 is TGTGCCAGCACCCCCCCGGGTGTCGCTGGAAACACCATATATTTT.